Each of the 21 T cell receptor beta chains below was sequenced from the same sample in a study of cytomegalovirus exposure and HLA in healthy donors. PCR primers comprised 60 Vbeta and 13 Jbeta primers. Here immunoSEQ multiplex PCR was the method, and the copy in TCRdb shows in-frame clones only, minus some. The data show around 140,000 clones, around four fifths seen once. The sample comprised PBMCs. The receptor set was obtained from a man in his forties in good health and CMV-seronegative.

The V gene is TRBV7-2, the J gene TRBJ2-7, with 9 bases that match TRBD2. CDR1 SGHTA and CDR2 FQGNSA come from the germline V gene. The junction had 6 bases not matched to a gene; V was cut back by 2 bases and J by 7 bases. CDR3 length: 14 amino acids. CDR3 residues: CASSLRAGGSEQYF. CDR3 nucleotide sequence: TGTGCCAGCAGCTTACGAGCGGGAGGATCTGAGCAGTACTTC.

This clone was found once. The V call is TRBV11-2, the J call TRBJ1-1; no definite D call. This CDR3 spans 14 amino acids. Germline V gene sequence: CDR1 SGHAT, CDR2 FQNNGV. V was trimmed by 1 base and J by 1 base, leaving 7 bases between them. CDR3 amino acids: CASSLVSKNTEAFF. The CDR3 DNA reads TGTGCCAGCAGCTTAGTTTCTAAGAACACTGAAGCTTTCTTT.

V and J are TRBV7-9 and TRBJ2-2; TRBD1 matches 9 bases. Germline V gene data show CDR1 as SEHNR and CDR2 as FQNEAQ (reference sequence). The CDR3 runs to 16 residues. Trimming took 4 bases from V and 3 from J; bases not matched to a gene: 6. Here the CDR3 DNA reads TGTGCCAGCAGCTCGTTGGACAGGGGAGACACCGGGGAGCTGTTTTTT. Its translation: CASSSLDRGDTGELFF. Supplemented by reference TRBV7-9 and TRBJ2-2, the full variable domain reads DTGVSQNPRHKITKRGQNVTFRCDPISEHNRLYWYRQTLGQGPEFLTYFQNEAQLEKSRLLSDRFSAERPKGSFSTLEIQRTEQGDSAMYLCASSSLDRGDTGELFFGEGSRLTVL.

The chain links TRBV5-4 to TRBJ2-1; 16 bases align to TRBD2. Germline CDR1 and CDR2: SGHNT and YYREEE (reference sequence). The ends lost 5 bases at V and 9 bases at J; junction bases unmatched: 8. The CDR3 has 16 residues. This chain's CDR3 is CASSPPGTSGGGEQFF. As DNA, the CDR3 is TGTGCCAGCAGTCCACCCGGGACTAGCGGGGGGGGTGAGCAGTTCTTC.

The chain couples TRBV2 to TRBJ2-7, with TRBD1 matching over 7 bases. Trimming removed 6 bases from V and 1 base from J; junction bases left unmatched: 3. The CDR3 runs 13 residues. Germline V gene lookup returns CDR1 SNHLY and CDR2 FYNNEI. CDR3: CASRLGQSYEQYF. CDR3 DNA: TGTGCCAGCAGATTGGGACAGTCCTACGAGCAGTACTTC.

The chain couples TRBV4-1 to TRBJ1-3, with D unresolved. V was clipped by 4 bases and J by 0 bases, with 10 bases between them. The CDR3 consists of 15 residues. Germline CDR1 reads MGHRA; CDR2 reads YSYEKL. The CDR3 sequence is CASSPYGLSGNTIYF. CDR3 DNA: TGCGCCAGCAGCCCGTACGGTCTCTCTGGAAACACCATATATTTT.

Written as DNA, the CDR3 is TGTGCCAGCAGCCAAGATAGAAATGAGCAGTTCTTC. Translated: CASSQDRNEQFF. The gene calls are TRBV4-2 and TRBJ2-1; D is unresolved. Germline V lookup: CDR1 LGHNA, CDR2 YNFKEQ. V lost 0 bases and J 7 bases, leaving 4 bases between the germline ends. The CDR3 contains 12 residues.

The chain recombines TRBV27 with TRBJ2-7; 10 bases agree with TRBD1. The CDR3 covers 19 residues. Losses at the gene ends were 10 bases for V and 1 base for J; bases not matched to a gene: 22. Germline CDR1 reads MNHEY; CDR2 reads SMNVEV (reference sequence). The CDR3, as DNA: TGTGCCACCACCCCGGGCGGACAGGGGGGTGTAACCGTTTCCTACGAGCAGTACTTC. This sequence encodes CATTPGGQGGVTVSYEQYF.

This rearrangement joins TRBV18 to TRBJ1-1; D is possibly TRBD1 (6 bases). The CDR3 covers 14 residues. V lost 3 bases and J lost 1, with 9 bases in between. Germline V gene lookup returns CDR1 KGHSH and CDR2 LQKENI. The CDR3 DNA reads as TGTGCCAGCTCACCCGACAGGACGAACACTGAAGCTTTCTTT. This sequence encodes CASSPDRTNTEAFF.

The V call is TRBV12-5, the J call TRBJ1-5; 12 nucleotides align to TRBD1. Trimming removed 0 bases from V and 7 bases from J; junction bases left unmatched: 4. The CDR3 extends over 16 amino acids. CDR1 is LGHNT and CDR2 is FRNRAP in the germline V gene. CDR3 loop: CASGLVLGQGAQPQHF. CDR3 DNA sequence: TGTGCTAGTGGTTTGGTACTGGGACAGGGGGCCCAGCCCCAGCATTTT. Together with reference TRBV12-5 and TRBJ1-5, the CDR3 gives the full variable domain: DARVTQTPRHKVTEMGQEVTMRCQPILGHNTVFWYRQTMMQGLELLAYFRNRAPLDDSGMPKDRFSAEMPDATLATLKIQPSEPRDSAVYFCASGLVLGQGAQPQHFGDGTRLSIL.

The chain carries TRBV5-1 and TRBJ2-3, with 12 positions matching TRBD2. The V and J ends lost 3 bases and 2 bases, in that order; junction bases with no gene match: 13. This CDR3 comprises 19 residues. In germline, CDR1 is SGHRS, CDR2 YFSETQ. CDR3 amino acids: CASSSRPGLAGRSTDTQYF. Written as DNA, the CDR3 is TGCGCCAGCAGCTCTAGGCCGGGACTAGCGGGCCGATCCACAGATACGCAGTATTTT. The variable domain in full, with the rest retrieved from reference TRBV5-1 and TRBJ2-3, is KAGVTQTPRYLIKTRGQQVTLSCSPISGHRSVSWYQQTPGQGLQFLFEYFSETQRNKGNFPGRFSGRQFSNSRSEMNVSTLELGDSALYLCASSSRPGLAGRSTDTQYFGPGTRLTVL.

V and J are TRBV27 and TRBJ1-1; a weak D match, TRBD1 (5 bases). Trimming cost V 3 bases and J 8 bases, with 10 bases left between them. The CDR3 runs 12 residues. The germline V gene has CDR1 MNHEY and CDR2 SMNVEV (reference sequence). The CDR3, as DNA: TGTGCCAGCAGTTTCTTGGGGCGCGAAGCTTTCTTT. Its translation: CASSFLGREAFF.

The chain is built from TRBV7-2 and TRBJ1-1, with a possible D match to TRBD1 (5 bases). Germline V gene lookup returns CDR1 SGHTA and CDR2 FQGNSA. V lost 0 bases, J lost 6 bases, and 5 bases lay in between. The CDR3 runs 12 residues. As DNA, the CDR3 is TGTGCCAGCAGCTTAGCAGGGGCTGAAGCTTTCTTT. This sequence encodes CASSLAGAEAFF.

The CDR3 nucleotides are TGCAGCGTTGTCGGACAGGGGAACACAGATACGCAGTATTTT. Its protein is CSVVGQGNTDTQYF. J is TRBJ2-3 and V is TRBV29-1; 9 bases match TRBD1. In germline, CDR1 is SQVTM, CDR2 ANQGSEA. J lost 2 bases, V lost 4 bases, and 4 bases had no gene match. CDR3 size: 14 residues.

The genes are TRBV10-3 and TRBJ2-3; possibly TRBD1 for D (6 bases). Trimming shortened V by 3 bases and J by 2 bases, and 12 bases separated the two germline ends. The CDR3 has 15 amino acids. CDR1 ENHRY and CDR2 SYGVKD come from the germline V gene. Here the CDR3 reads CAISEPGQNTDTQYF. CDR3 coding DNA: TGTGCCATCAGTGAACCGGGACAAAACACAGATACGCAGTATTTT.

The rearrangement joins TRBV27 to TRBJ2-1; the D gene is possibly TRBD2 (6 bases). Looked up from germline, CDR1 is MNHEY and CDR2 is SMNVEV (reference sequence). Trimming took off 5 bases at V and 3 bases at J, with 14 bases between the two ends. The CDR3 is 15 amino acids. CDR3 loop: CASSPAWGGYNEQFF. The CDR3 nucleotides read TGTGCCAGCAGTCCCGCTTGGGGAGGCTACAATGAGCAGTTCTTC.

The chain employs TRBV5-1 and TRBJ1-2; no reliable D call. The germline V gene has CDR1 SGHRS and CDR2 YFSETQ. CDR3 length equals 13 residues. Trimming shortened V by 4 bases and J by 4 bases, and 11 bases separated the two germline ends. The CDR3 region is CASSPVLAYGYTF. The CDR3 DNA is TGCGCCAGCAGCCCCGTGTTAGCCTATGGCTACACCTTC.

This clone was picked up a small number of times. The rearrangement links TRBV19 to TRBJ2-7; TRBD1 agrees at 8 bases. This CDR3 is 14 amino acids long. J was trimmed by 2 bases and V by 2 bases; bases with no gene match: 2. CDR1 is LNHDA and CDR2 is SQIVND in the germline V gene (reference sequence). The CDR3 sequence is CASSIRQGTYEQYF. CDR3 sequence (DNA): TGTGCCAGTAGTATAAGACAGGGGACCTACGAGCAGTACTTC.

This chain joins TRBV9 and TRBJ1-6, with D maybe TRBD1 (6 bases). The V end lost 3 bases, the J end lost 11 bases, and 15 bases lay between the germline ends. This CDR3 has 14 amino acids. Per the germline V gene, CDR1 is SGDLS and CDR2 is YYNGEE. This CDR3 is CASSAAGGLTPLHF. Here the CDR3 DNA reads TGTGCCAGCAGCGCTGCGGGGGGCTTAACACCCCTCCACTTT.

This clone has a single count. The chain combines TRBV19 with TRBJ1-4; D ambiguous. The CDR3 runs to 14 residues. CDR1 is LNHDA and CDR2 is SQIVND in the germline V gene (reference sequence). The ends were cut back, 3 bases at V and 4 bases at J, with 9 bases in the middle. The CDR3 loop is CASSISRLNEKLFF. CDR3 DNA sequence: TGTGCCAGTAGTATTAGTCGACTTAATGAAAAACTGTTTTTT.

The chain employs TRBV11-2 and TRBJ2-7; the match to TRBD1 covers 9 bases. Germline V lookup: CDR1 SGHAT, CDR2 FQNNGV. CDR3 length: 14 amino acids. V shed 3 bases, J shed 6 bases, and the junction held 6 bases outside the gene matches. Written as DNA, the CDR3 is TGTGCCAGCAGCTTCGGGACAGGGCAGGCCGAGCAGTACTTC. It is translated as CASSFGTGQAEQYF. Based on the CDR3 plus reference TRBV11-2 and TRBJ2-7, the full variable domain is EAGVAQSPRYKIIEKRQSVAFWCNPISGHATLYWYQQILGQGPKLLIQFQNNGVVDDSQLPKDRFSAERLKGVDSTLKIQPAKLEDSAVYLCASSFGTGQAEQYFGPGTRLTVT.